This T cell receptor (beta chain) was sequenced for a study of early T cells in non-severe SARS-CoV-2 infection. In the study overall: Chains from this unsorted whole-blood bulk RNA could not be paired.

This clonotype was seen ten or more times. Its target is not known. Germline trimming cut 3 bases from V and 2 bases from J; bases unmatched to any gene: 3. Per the germline V gene, CDR1 is GTSNPN and CDR2 is SVGIG (reference sequence). The length of the CDR3 is 13 residues. In the library, individual cDNA molecules carried attached unique molecular identifiers. TCRdb ran MiXCR on the 5' RACE reads and lists one entry per CDR3 protein. The sample has about 49,000 distinct CDR3 sequences; 3.5% to 4.5% are singletons. Regarding the study as a whole: CD4 and private specificities were missed by VDJdb matching, which favored anti-spike CD8 responses.

This chain uses TRBV30 with TRBJ1-2, with TRBD1 identical over 7 bases. Sequenced: whole blood. The origin of this receptor is an adult who was a healthcare worker with PCR-confirmed SARS-CoV-2 infection or an uninfected control (not recorded which). CDR3 residues: CAWSGGQNYGYTF. The DNA of the CDR3 is TGTGCCTGGAGCGGGGGACAGAACTATGGCTACACCTTC.